This T cell receptor beta chain was sequenced during a study of cytomegalovirus exposure and HLA in healthy donors. Worth noting for this clone: The antigen remains undetermined. Other DNA sequences in this sample translate to the same CDR3.

Study-wide points: The study labeled roughly 160 TCR beta chains cytomegalovirus-associated. It was confirmed in vitro that a few of the CMV-associated chains were specific for CMV antigens.

V dropped 2 bases and J dropped 0 bases, with 7 bases sitting between them. CDR3 length equals 14 residues. Per germline, CDR1 SGHRS and CDR2 YFSETQ. Generated by immunoSEQ multiplex PCR, the TCRdb table keeps only in-frame clones and is missing some. The data show around 200,000 clones, roughly 80% seen once. The sequenced sample consisted of PBMCs. The J gene is TRBJ2-3, the V gene TRBV5-1, with a tentative D call TRBD2 (6 bases). The clonotype was recovered from a woman under 30 in good health and CMV-seropositive. The CDR3 region is CASSLGTSTDTQYF. Here the CDR3 DNA reads TGCGCCAGCAGCTTAGGGACTAGCACAGATACGCAGTATTTT. Full variable domain (rest looked up from reference TRBV5-1 and TRBJ2-3): KAGVTQTPRYLIKTRGQQVTLSCSPISGHRSVSWYQQTPGQGLQFLFEYFSETQRNKGNFPGRFSGRQFSNSRSEMNVSTLELGDSALYLCASSLGTSTDTQYFGPGTRLTVL.